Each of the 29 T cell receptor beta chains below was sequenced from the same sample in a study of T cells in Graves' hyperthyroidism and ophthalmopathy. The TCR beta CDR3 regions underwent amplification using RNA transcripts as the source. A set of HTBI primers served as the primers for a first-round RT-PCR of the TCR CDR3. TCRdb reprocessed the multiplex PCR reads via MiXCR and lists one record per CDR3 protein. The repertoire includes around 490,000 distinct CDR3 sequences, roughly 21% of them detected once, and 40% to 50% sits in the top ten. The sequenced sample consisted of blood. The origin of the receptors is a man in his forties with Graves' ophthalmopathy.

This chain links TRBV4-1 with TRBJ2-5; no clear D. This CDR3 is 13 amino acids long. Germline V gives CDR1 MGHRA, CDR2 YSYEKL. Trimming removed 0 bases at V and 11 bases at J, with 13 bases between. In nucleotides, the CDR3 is TGCGCCAGCAGCCAAGAAGGGTCGGATTTTCAGTACTTC. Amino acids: CASSQEGSDFQYF.

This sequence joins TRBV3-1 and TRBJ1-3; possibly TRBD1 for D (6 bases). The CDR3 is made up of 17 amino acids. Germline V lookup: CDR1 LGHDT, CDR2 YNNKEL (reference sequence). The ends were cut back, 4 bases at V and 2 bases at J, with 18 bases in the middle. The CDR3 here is CASSRGAGAITGNTIYF. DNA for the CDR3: TGTGCCAGCAGCCGGGGGGCAGGGGCCATTACTGGAAACACCATATATTTT.

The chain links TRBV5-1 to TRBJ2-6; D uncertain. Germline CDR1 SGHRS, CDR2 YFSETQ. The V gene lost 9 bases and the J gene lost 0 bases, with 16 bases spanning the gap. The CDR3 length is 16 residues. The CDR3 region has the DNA TGCGCCAAACTTCCCTCCACAAACTCTGGGGCCAACGTCCTGACTTTC. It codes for CAKLPSTNSGANVLTF.

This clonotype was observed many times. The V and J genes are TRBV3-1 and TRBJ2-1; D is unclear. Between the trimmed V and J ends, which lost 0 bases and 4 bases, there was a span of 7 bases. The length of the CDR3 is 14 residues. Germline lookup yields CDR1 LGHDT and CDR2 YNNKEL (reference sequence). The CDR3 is CASSQDIGYNEQFF. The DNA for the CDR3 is TGTGCCAGCAGCCAAGATATCGGGTACAATGAGCAGTTCTTC.

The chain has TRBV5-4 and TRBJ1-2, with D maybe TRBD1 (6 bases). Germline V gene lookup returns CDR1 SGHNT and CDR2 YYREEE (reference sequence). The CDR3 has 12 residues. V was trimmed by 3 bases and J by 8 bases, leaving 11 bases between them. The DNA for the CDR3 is TGTGCCAGCAGCTCCCCAGGGGCCGGCTACACCTTC. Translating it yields CASSSPGAGYTF.

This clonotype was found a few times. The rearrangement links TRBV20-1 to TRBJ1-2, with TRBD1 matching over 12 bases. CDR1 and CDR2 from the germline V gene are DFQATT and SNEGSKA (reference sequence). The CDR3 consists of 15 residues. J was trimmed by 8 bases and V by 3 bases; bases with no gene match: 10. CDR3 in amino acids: CSASPAGQGARGYTF. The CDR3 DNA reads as TGCAGTGCTAGCCCCGCGGGACAGGGGGCGAGGGGCTACACCTTC.

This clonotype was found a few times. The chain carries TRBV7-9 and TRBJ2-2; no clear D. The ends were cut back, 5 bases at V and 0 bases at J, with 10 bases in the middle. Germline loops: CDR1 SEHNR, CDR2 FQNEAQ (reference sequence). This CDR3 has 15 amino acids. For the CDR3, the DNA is TGTGCCAGCAGCCCACCACGCTCGAACACCGGGGAGCTGTTTTTT. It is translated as CASSPPRSNTGELFF.

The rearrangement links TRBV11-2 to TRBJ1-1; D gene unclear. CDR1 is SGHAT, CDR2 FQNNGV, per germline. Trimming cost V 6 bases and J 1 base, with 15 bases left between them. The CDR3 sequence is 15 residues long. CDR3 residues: CASRGGRATNTEAFF. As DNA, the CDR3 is TGTGCCAGCAGGGGAGGTAGAGCAACGAACACTGAAGCTTTCTTT.

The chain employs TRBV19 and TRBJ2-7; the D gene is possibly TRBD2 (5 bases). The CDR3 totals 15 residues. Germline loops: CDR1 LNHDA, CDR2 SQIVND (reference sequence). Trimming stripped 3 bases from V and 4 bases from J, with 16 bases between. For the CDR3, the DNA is TGTGCCAGTAGTATGTCGGTAGGCCCGGGGTACGAGCAGTACTTC. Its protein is CASSMSVGPGYEQYF.

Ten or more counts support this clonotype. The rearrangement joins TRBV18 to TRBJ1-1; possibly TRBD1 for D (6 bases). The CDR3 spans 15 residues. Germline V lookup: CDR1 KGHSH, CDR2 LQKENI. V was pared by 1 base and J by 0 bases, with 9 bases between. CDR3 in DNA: TGTGCCAGCTCACCACTACAGGGTGTGAACACTGAAGCTTTCTTT. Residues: CASSPLQGVNTEAFF.

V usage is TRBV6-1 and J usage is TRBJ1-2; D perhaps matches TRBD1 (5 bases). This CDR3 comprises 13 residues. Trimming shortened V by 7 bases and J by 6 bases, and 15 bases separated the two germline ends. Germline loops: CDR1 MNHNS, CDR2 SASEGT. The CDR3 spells CASNDLGRDGYTF. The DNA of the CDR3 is TGTGCCAGCAATGACTTGGGACGCGATGGCTACACCTTC.

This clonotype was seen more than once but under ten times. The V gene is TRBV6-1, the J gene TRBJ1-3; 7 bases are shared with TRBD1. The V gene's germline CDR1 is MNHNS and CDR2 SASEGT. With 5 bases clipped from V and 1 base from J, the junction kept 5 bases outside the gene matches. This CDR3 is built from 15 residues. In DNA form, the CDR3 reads TGTGCCAGCAGTTATACAGGGGTTTCTGGAAACACCATATATTTT. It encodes CASSYTGVSGNTIYF.

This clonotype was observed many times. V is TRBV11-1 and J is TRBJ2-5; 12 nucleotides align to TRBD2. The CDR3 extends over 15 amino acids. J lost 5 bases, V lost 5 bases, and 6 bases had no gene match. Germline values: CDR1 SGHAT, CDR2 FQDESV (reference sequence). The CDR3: CASSGGLAGMETQYF. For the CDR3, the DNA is TGTGCCAGCAGCGGTGGACTAGCGGGGATGGAGACCCAGTACTTC.

Here the CDR3 DNA reads TGTGCCAGCAGCTCCGGACAGTATCCTAATGAAAAACTGTTTTTT. Amino acid sequence: CASSSGQYPNEKLFF. V is TRBV11-2 and J is TRBJ1-4; the D gene is possibly TRBD1 (6 bases). V gave up 4 bases and J gave up 3 bases, with 12 bases separating them. From germline, CDR1 is SGHAT and CDR2 FQNNGV. The CDR3 loop spans 15 amino acids.

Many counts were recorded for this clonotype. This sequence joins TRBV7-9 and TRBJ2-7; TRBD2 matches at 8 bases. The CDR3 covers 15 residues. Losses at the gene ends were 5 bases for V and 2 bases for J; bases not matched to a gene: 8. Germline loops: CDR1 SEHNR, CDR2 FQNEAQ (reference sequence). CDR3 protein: CASSPGGGTAYEQYF. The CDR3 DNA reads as TGTGCCAGCAGCCCCGGGGGGGGGACGGCCTACGAGCAGTACTTC.

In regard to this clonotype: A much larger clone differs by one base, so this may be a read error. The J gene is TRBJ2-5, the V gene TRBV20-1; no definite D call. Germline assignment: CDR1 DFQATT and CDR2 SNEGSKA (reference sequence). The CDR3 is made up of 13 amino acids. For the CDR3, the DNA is TGCGGTGCTAGATTGGTGGCCGGGGAGACCCAGTACTTC. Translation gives CGARLVAGETQYF.

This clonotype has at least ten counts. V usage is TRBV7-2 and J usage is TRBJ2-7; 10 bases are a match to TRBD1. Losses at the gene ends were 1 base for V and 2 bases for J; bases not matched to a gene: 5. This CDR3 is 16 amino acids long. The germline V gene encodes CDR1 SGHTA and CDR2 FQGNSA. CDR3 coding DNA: TGTGCCAGCAGCTTAGGGCCCGGGACAGGGGCCTACGAGCAGTACTTC. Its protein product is CASSLGPGTGAYEQYF.

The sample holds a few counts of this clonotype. This chain's CDR3 is CASSLRGAGQPQHF. The CDR3 nucleotides read TGTGCCAGCAGTTTGCGGGGGGCGGGTCAGCCCCAGCATTTT. The chain recombines TRBV12-3 or TRBV12-4 with TRBJ1-5; D is perhaps TRBD1 (6 bases). The V gene lost 3 bases and the J gene lost 6 bases, with 12 bases spanning the gap. This CDR3 region has 14 residues.

The CDR3 spells CASSTGPKLDNEQFF. The CDR3 nucleotides are TGCGCCAGCAGCACGGGACCAAAACTAGACAATGAGCAGTTCTTC. The gene calls are TRBV5-1 and TRBJ2-1; D possibly matches TRBD1 or TRBD2 (5 bases each). Germline V CDR1 and CDR2: SGHRS, YFSETQ. The CDR3 is made up of 15 amino acids. The V and J ends lost 4 bases and 5 bases respectively, with 16 bases between them. Full variable domain (rest looked up from reference TRBV5-1 and TRBJ2-1): KAGVTQTPRYLIKTRGQQVTLSCSPISGHRSVSWYQQTPGQGLQFLFEYFSETQRNKGNFPGRFSGRQFSNSRSEMNVSTLELGDSALYLCASSTGPKLDNEQFFGPGTRLTVL.

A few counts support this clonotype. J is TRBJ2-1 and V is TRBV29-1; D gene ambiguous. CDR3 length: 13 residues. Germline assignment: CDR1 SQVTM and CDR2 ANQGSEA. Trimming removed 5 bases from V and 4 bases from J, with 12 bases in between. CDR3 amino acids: CSVKDDLYNEQFF. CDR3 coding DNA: TGCAGCGTTAAGGACGACTTGTACAATGAGCAGTTCTTC.

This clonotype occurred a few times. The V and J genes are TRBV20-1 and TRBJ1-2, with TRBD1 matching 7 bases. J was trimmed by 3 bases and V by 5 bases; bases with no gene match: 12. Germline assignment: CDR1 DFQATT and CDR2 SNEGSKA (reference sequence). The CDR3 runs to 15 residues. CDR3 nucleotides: TGCAGTGCTTCGGAGGGGGCGCACCCAGACTATGGCTACACCTTC. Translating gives CSASEGAHPDYGYTF.

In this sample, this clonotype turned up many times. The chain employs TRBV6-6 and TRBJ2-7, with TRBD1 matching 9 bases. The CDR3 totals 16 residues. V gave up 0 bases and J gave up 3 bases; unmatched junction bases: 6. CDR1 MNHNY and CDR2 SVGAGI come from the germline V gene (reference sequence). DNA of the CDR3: TGTGCCAGCAGTTACTCCGGACAGGGGTTCCACTACGAGCAGTACTTC. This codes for CASSYSGQGFHYEQYF.

In DNA, the CDR3 is TGCGCCAGCAGTGAGTCGGCAACTAGCGGGGGGTTTTACAATGAGCAGTTCTTC. Protein product: CASSESATSGGFYNEQFF. The chain employs TRBV10-2 and TRBJ2-1, with 12 bases fitting TRBD2. The junction had 7 bases not matched to a gene; V was cut back by 0 bases and J by 4 bases. The CDR3 sequence is 18 residues long. In germline, CDR1 is WSHSY, CDR2 SAAADI.

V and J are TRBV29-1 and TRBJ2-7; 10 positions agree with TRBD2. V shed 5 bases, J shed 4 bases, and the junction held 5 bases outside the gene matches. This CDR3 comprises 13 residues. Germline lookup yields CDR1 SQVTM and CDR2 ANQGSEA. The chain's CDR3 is CSVLLAGKYEQYF. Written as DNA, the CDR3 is TGCAGCGTTTTACTAGCGGGAAAATACGAGCAGTACTTC.

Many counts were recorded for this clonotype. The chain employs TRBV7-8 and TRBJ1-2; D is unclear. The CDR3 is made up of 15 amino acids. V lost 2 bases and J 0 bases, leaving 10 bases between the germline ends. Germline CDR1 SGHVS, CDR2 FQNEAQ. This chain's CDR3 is CASSLSFMANYGYTF. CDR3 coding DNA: TGTGCCAGCAGCTTAAGTTTTATGGCTAACTATGGCTACACCTTC. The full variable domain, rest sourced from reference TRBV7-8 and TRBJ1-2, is GAGVSQSPRYKVAKRGQDVALRCDPISGHVSLFWYQQALGQGPEFLTYFQNEAQLDKSGLPSDRFFAERPEGSVSTLKIQRTQQEDSAVYLCASSLSFMANYGYTFGSGTRLTVV.

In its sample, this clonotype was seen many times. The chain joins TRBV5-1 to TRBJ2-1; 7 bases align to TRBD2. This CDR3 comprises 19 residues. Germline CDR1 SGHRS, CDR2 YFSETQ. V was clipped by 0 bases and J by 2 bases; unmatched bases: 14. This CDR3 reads CASSLVGPPGDYPYNEQFF. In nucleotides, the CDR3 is TGCGCCAGCAGCTTGGTCGGGCCACCCGGGGACTACCCCTACAATGAGCAGTTCTTC.

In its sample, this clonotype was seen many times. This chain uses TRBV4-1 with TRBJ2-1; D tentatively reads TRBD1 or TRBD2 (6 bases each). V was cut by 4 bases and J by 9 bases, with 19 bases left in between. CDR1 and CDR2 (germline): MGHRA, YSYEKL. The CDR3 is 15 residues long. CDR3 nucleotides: TGCGCCAGCAGCCGGATCGGGGGCAGGTGGGGTGAGCAGTTCTTC. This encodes CASSRIGGRWGEQFF.

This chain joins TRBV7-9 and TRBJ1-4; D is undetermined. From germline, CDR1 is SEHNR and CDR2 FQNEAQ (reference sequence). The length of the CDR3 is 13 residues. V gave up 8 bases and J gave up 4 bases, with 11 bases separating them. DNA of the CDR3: TGTGCCAGCTCCCCGAGCTTTAATGAAAAACTGTTTTTT. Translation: CASSPSFNEKLFF.

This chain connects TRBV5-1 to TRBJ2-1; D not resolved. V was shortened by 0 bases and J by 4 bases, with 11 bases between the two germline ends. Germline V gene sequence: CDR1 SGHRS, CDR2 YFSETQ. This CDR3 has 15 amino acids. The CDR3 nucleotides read TGCGCCAGCAGCTTGGCTCCGACCCCTTACAATGAGCAGTTCTTC. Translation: CASSLAPTPYNEQFF.